This TCR beta chain was sequenced for a study of cytomegalovirus exposure and HLA in healthy donors. Overall study findings and caveats: The study found most TCR sequences rare, yet found some public TCRs in many donors.

Of note for this clone: Its matching antigen is unknown.

The PCR contained 60 Vbeta and 13 Jbeta primers. The data were produced by immunoSEQ multiplex PCR, yet TCRdb's version contains in-frame clones alone and is incomplete. The sample yields some 110,000 clones, about 83% seen once. The ends were cut back, 7 bases at V and 2 bases at J, with 11 bases in the middle. The CDR3 consists of 13 residues. Germline CDR1 reads MNHEY; CDR2 reads SVGAGI. Donors counted as nominally healthy when sampled, yet unrecorded immune exposures were likely. The sample taken for sequencing was PBMCs. The source of this sequence is a young man in good health and CMV-seronegative. The chain employs TRBV6-5 and TRBJ1-2; possible D gene TRBD1, 6 bases. This CDR3 reads CASTSGANYGYTF. The CDR3 nucleotides read TGTGCCAGCACTTCAGGGGCCAACTATGGCTACACCTTC.